This T cell receptor beta chain is from a study of T cell responses to AZD1222 COVID-19 vaccine. Here immunoSEQ multiplex PCR was the method, and the copy in TCRdb shows in-frame clones only, minus some. The table lists some 140,000 clones, about 90% of them singletons. The CDR3 spans 14 residues. Per the germline V gene, CDR1 is MNHEY and CDR2 is SMNVEV (reference sequence). The germline V and J ends were trimmed by 0 bases and 6 bases, with 11 bases remaining between them. Study outcomes and limitations: Females outnumbered males among donors, who were mostly white British; clonal diversity was possibly underestimated. Spike-specific TCRs gained breadth and depth after people received two AZD1222 doses.

This clone is a singleton in its sample. As yet, its antigen is unknown. The receptor was isolated from an adult in good health. Material: peripheral blood, obtained on day 0 of AZD1222 vaccination. The J gene is TRBJ1-1, the V gene TRBV27; tentatively, D is TRBD1 (5 bases). The CDR3 protein is CASSLSGVRAEAFF. The DNA for the CDR3 is TGTGCCAGCAGTTTATCCGGGGTCAGGGCTGAAGCTTTCTTT.